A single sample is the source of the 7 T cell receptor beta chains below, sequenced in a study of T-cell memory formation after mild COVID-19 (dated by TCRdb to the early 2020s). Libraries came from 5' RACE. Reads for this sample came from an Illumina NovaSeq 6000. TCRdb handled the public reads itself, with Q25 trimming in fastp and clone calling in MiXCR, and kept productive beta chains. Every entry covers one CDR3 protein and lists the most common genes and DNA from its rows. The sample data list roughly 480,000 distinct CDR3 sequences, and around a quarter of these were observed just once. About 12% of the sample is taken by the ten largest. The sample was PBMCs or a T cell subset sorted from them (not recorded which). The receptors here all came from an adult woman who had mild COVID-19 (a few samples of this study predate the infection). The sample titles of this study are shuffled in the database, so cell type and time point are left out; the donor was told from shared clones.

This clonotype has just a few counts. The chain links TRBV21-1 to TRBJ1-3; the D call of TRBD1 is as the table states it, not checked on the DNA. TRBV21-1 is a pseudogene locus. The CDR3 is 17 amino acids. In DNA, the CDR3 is TGTGCCAGCAGCAAGGCGCGGGACAGGGGGCTGGGAAACACCATATATTTT. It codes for CASSKARDRGLGNTIYF.

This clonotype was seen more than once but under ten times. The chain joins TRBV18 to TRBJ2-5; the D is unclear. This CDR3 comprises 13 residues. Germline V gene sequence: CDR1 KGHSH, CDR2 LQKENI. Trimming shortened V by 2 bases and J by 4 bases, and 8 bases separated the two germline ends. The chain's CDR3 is CASSPIMRETQYF. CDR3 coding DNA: TGTGCCAGCTCACCAATAATGAGAGAGACCCAGTACTTC.

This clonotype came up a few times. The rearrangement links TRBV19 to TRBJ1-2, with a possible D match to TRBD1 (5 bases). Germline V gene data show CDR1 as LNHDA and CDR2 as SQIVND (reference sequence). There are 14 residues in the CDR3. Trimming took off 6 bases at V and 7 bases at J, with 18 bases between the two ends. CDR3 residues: CASRILTGEGGYTF. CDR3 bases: TGTGCCAGTAGAATTCTCACAGGAGAGGGTGGCTACACCTTC.

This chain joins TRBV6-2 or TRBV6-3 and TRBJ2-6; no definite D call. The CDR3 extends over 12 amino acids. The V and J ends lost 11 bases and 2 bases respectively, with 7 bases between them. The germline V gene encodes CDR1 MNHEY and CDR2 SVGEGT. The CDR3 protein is CAGNTGANVLTF. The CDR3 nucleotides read TGTGCCGGAAATACTGGGGCCAACGTCCTGACTTTC.

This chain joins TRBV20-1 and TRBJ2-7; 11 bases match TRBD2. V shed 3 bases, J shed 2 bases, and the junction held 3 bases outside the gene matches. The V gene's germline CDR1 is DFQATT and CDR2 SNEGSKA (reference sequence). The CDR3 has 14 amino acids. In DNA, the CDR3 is TGCAGTGCTAGCCTAGCGGGAGGAACCTACGAGCAGTACTTC. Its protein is CSASLAGGTYEQYF.

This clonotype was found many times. CDR3 nucleotide sequence: TGTGCCAGCAGCTTAGGCAGGGCCACAGATACGCAGTATTTT. Amino acid sequence: CASSLGRATDTQYF. V and J are TRBV7-6 and TRBJ2-3, with TRBD1 as a possible D gene (5 bases). This CDR3 is 14 amino acids long. V was cut by 1 base and J by 2 bases, with 7 bases left in between. The V gene's germline CDR1 is SGHVS and CDR2 FNYEAQ.

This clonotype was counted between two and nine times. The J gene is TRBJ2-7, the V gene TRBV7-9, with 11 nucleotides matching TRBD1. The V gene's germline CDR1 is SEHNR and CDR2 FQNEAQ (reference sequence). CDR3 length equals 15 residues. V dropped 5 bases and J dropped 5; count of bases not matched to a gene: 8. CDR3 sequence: CASSPGQGAGDEQYF. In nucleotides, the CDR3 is TGTGCCAGCAGCCCAGGACAGGGGGCAGGCGACGAGCAGTACTTC.